The present entry profiles one T cell receptor beta chain with its context. Libraries were prepared by immunoSEQ multiplex PCR; TCRdb keeps only in-frame clonotypes and omits some of them. The sample has about 96,000 clones, roughly 90% seen once. The CDR3 loop spans 14 amino acids. V lost 0 bases to trimming and J lost 7 bases, with 11 bases between them. The germline V gene encodes CDR1 SGHRS and CDR2 YFSETQ. The data belong to a study of T cell responses to AZD1222 COVID-19 vaccine. This clonotype was sampled from an adult in good health. This chain uses TRBV5-1 with TRBJ2-1; D perhaps matches TRBD1 (6 bases). The specimen comprised peripheral blood, sampled on day 0 of AZD1222 vaccination. CDR3 sequence (DNA): TGCGCCAGCAGCTTGGGCCAGGGGTCAAATGAGCAGTTCTTC. This encodes CASSLGQGSNEQFF.